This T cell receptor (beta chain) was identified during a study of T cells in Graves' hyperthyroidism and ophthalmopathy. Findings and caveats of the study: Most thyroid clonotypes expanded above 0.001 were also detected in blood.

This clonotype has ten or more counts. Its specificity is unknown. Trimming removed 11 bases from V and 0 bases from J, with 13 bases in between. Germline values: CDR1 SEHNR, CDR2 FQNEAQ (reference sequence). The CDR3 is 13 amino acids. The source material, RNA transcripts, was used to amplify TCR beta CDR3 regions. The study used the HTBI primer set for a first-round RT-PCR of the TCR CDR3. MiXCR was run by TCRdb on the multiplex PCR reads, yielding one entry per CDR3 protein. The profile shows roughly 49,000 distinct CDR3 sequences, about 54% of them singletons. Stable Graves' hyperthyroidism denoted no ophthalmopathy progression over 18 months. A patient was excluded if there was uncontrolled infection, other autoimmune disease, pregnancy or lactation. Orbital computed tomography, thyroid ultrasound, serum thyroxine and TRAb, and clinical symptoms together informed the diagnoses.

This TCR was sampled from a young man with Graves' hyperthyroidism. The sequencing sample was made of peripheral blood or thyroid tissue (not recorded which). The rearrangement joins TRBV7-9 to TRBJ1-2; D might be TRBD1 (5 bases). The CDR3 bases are TGTGCCGGCTGGGGCAGCGCTAACTATGGCTACACCTTC. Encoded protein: CAGWGSANYGYTF.